A selection of T cell receptor beta chains follows, all from one sample in a study of cytomegalovirus exposure and HLA in healthy donors. Assay used: immunoSEQ multiplex PCR; TCRdb lists only in-frame clones, some missing. The sample shows around 130,000 clones, 79% of them seen only once. Specimen: PBMCs. These receptors originate from a man younger than 35 in good health and CMV-seronegative. CDR3s include the opening cysteine and the closing phenylalanine or tryptophan. The D gene is left open where the match is weak.

CASSIGGSYEQYF | TRBV9 | NA | NA
CASSFALRQGACNQPQHF | TRBV12-1 | NA | TRBJ1-5
CASGLGQGRNQPQHF | TRBV12-5 | TRBD1 | TRBJ1-5
CASRTQGGKLFF | TRBV6-1 | TRBD1 | TRBJ1-4
CAWSGQNQGPQHF | TRBV30 | NA | TRBJ1-5
CASSLDREGGGANVLTF | TRBV7-9 | NA | TRBJ2-6
CASMGVEAFF | TRBV6-5 | NA | TRBJ1-1
CASRNLAASYEQYF | TRBV28 | TRBD2 | TRBJ2-7
CASSPWLGQAKNIQYF | TRBV5-1 | NA | TRBJ2-4
CSVVRKGGHTDTQYF | TRBV29-1 | NA | TRBJ2-3
CASSEENGNSPLHF | TRBV2 | NA | TRBJ1-6
CASSPAGGRETQYF | TRBV5-1 | NA | TRBJ2-5
CASSSSGRWDNEQFF | TRBV7-6 | TRBD2 | TRBJ2-1
CSVGSGPNLSGANVLTF | TRBV29-1 | NA | TRBJ2-6
CSVGGVGQGSGRMPNEQYF | TRBV29-1 | TRBD2 | TRBJ2-7
CASSVPQDFSYEQYF | TRBV6-5 | NA | TRBJ2-7
CASSVGVGGYQETQYF | TRBV9 | NA | TRBJ2-5
CASSPAGYGYTF | TRBV18 | NA | TRBJ1-2
CASSPQGQGGRPEAFF | TRBV7-9 | NA | TRBJ1-1
CASRLTSGRATDTQYF | TRBV19 | TRBD2 | TRBJ2-3
CAWSVQGAMNYGYTF | TRBV30 | TRBD1 | TRBJ1-2
CASSLSTTQGGSPLHF | TRBV7-8 | NA | TRBJ1-6
CASSVDGSSYEQYF | TRBV9 | NA | TRBJ2-7
CASTIGGTTNTEAFF | TRBV5-8 | TRBD1 | TRBJ1-1
CASSPLGEANYGYTF | TRBV18 | NA | TRBJ1-2
CASSESSYEQYF | TRBV2 | NA | NA
CASRNPTGIYGEAFF | TRBV19 | NA | TRBJ1-1
CASSFRQGLNQPQHF | TRBV27 | NA | TRBJ1-5
CASKRGPTDTGELFF | TRBV7-7 | TRBD1 | TRBJ2-2
CASSFLGYNSPLHF | TRBV11-2 | NA | TRBJ1-6
CAISEVSRRGTGELFF | TRBV10-3 | NA | TRBJ2-2
CASSHGGEAFF | TRBV6-6 | NA | TRBJ1-1
CASLRTQGPWNNEQFF | TRBV11-2 | NA | TRBJ2-1
CASRTSGPSSYNEQFF | TRBV2 | TRBD2 | TRBJ2-1
CASSLGEGIEQFF | TRBV7-7 | TRBD2 | TRBJ2-1
CASSPGQDGVTQYF | TRBV4-1 | TRBD1 | TRBJ2-5
CAWNPGLAGAGELFF | TRBV30 | TRBD2 | TRBJ2-2
CASSFRGGNGNSYEQYF | TRBV7-9 | NA | NA
CASSYMRLAGTDTQYF | TRBV6-6 | TRBD2 | TRBJ2-3
CASSPLTSTDTQYF | TRBV9 | NA | TRBJ2-3
CATSSGNSEQYF | TRBV15 | NA | TRBJ2-7
CASKPGLAYNEQFF | TRBV6-5 | NA | TRBJ2-1
CASSELLAAQETQYF | TRBV6-1 | TRBD2 | TRBJ2-5
CASSGLAGGHVNEQFF | TRBV7-9 | TRBD2 | TRBJ2-1
CASSYVRGDTEAFF | TRBV6-5 | NA | TRBJ1-1